Below are 24 T cell receptor beta chains sequenced from a single sample in a study of spatial heterogeneity in lung cancer. The antigens these receptors bind are not known. Time point described: sample taken at primary tumor resection. TCRdb re-called the 5' RACE reads through MiXCR, storing one row per CDR3 protein. In the table there are around 13,000 distinct CDR3 sequences, 6% to 8.5% of which are singletons. Whole-study findings and limits: Tumor mutation counts were tracked by expanded intratumoral alpha and beta TCR counts.

The input for sequencing was lung tumor tissue, taken at surgery. The receptors were gathered from a female donor with early-stage non-small cell lung cancer.

This clonotype is medium-sized by share. This chain joins TRBV5-1 and TRBJ2-5, with 9 bases fitting TRBD1. Trimming at V came to 3 bases and at J to 5 bases, leaving 8 bases not matched to a gene. Germline V lookup: CDR1 SGHRS, CDR2 YFSETQ. The CDR3 sequence is 15 residues long. CDR3 DNA sequence: TGCGCCAGCAGCTCGACAGGGGGATTTTCGGAGACCCAGTACTTC. Translation: CASSSTGGFSETQYF. Full variable domain (remainder filled in from reference TRBV5-1 and TRBJ2-5): KAGVTQTPRYLIKTRGQQVTLSCSPISGHRSVSWYQQTPGQGLQFLFEYFSETQRNKGNFPGRFSGRQFSNSRSEMNVSTLELGDSALYLCASSSTGGFSETQYFGPGTRLLVL.

The chain couples TRBV9 to TRBJ2-3, with TRBD2 matching 8 bases. V was pared by 4 bases and J by 4 bases, with 8 bases of the junction left unmatched. Germline CDR1 reads SGDLS; CDR2 reads YYNGEE. The CDR3 has 15 amino acids. Written as DNA, the CDR3 is TGTGCCAGCAGCCTAGCGGGCGGGCCCGCAGATACGCAGTATTTT. Translated, it gives CASSLAGGPADTQYF.

By sample share, this clonotype is medium-sized (0.01 to 0.1%). The chain links TRBV12-3 or TRBV12-4 to TRBJ2-4; unclear D gene. The CDR3 is made up of 14 amino acids. V lost 1 base, J lost 4 bases, and 8 bases lay in between. CDR3 protein: CASSLGLQKNIQYF. The CDR3 DNA sequence: TGTGCCAGCAGTTTAGGTCTACAAAAAAACATTCAGTACTTC.

The sample holds many counts of this clonotype. CDR3 amino acids: CASSLRGTGTNYGYTF. The CDR3, as DNA: TGTGCCAGCAGCTTAAGAGGGACTGGGACTAACTATGGCTACACCTTC. The J gene is TRBJ1-2, the V gene TRBV7-2; D may be TRBD1 (5 bases). The CDR3 loop spans 16 amino acids. From germline, CDR1 is SGHTA and CDR2 FQGNSA. The germline V and J ends were trimmed by 2 bases and 0 bases, with 13 bases remaining between them.

This clonotype occurred many times. The chain uses TRBV2 and TRBJ2-1; 10 bases line up with TRBD1. CDR3 length: 14 residues. In germline, CDR1 is SNHLY, CDR2 FYNNEI. V trimming: 8 bases; J trimming: 3 bases; junction bases outside the gene matches: 4. As DNA, the CDR3 is TGTGCCAGCCGGGACAGGGGATTCTACAATGAGCAGTTCTTC. It translates to CASRDRGFYNEQFF.

The sample holds many counts of this clonotype. The rearrangement joins TRBV5-1 to TRBJ2-1, with D possibly called TRBD1 or TRBD2 (5 bases each). Trimming pared 5 bases from V and 5 bases from J, leaving 14 bases between. The length of the CDR3 is 14 residues. Germline values: CDR1 SGHRS, CDR2 YFSETQ. The CDR3 spells CASRPLLGDNEQFF. For the CDR3, the DNA is TGCGCCAGCAGACCTCTCCTGGGGGACAATGAGCAGTTCTTC.

Sample share makes this clonotype medium-sized. This sequence joins TRBV5-1 and TRBJ2-5; 9 nucleotides match TRBD2. The V and J ends lost 1 base and 5 bases, in that order; junction bases with no gene match: 9. The CDR3 runs 16 residues. Germline assignment: CDR1 SGHRS and CDR2 YFSETQ. The CDR3 nucleotides are TGCGCCAGCAGCTTGACGATAGCGGGAGCTGGTGAGACCCAGTACTTC. Its protein is CASSLTIAGAGETQYF.

At least ten counts were recorded for this clonotype. This sequence joins TRBV7-2 and TRBJ2-2; 7 bases map to TRBD1. Germline V gene lookup returns CDR1 SGHTA and CDR2 FQGNSA. The trim removed 0 bases at V and 4 bases at J, leaving 8 bases unmatched. CDR3 length: 17 amino acids. CDR3 nucleotide sequence: TGTGCCAGCAGCTTAGCGCAAGGGGGCGCGGGCACCGGGGAGCTGTTTTTT. As protein: CASSLAQGGAGTGELFF. The variable domain in full, with the rest retrieved from reference TRBV7-2 and TRBJ2-2, is GAGVSQSPSNKVTEKGKDVELRCDPISGHTALYWYRQSLGQGLEFLIYFQGNSAPDKSGLPSDRFSAERTGGSVSTLTIQRTQQEDSAVYLCASSLAQGGAGTGELFFGEGSRLTVL.

By sample fraction, this clonotype is medium-sized (0.01 to 0.1%). V gene TRBV28 combines with J gene TRBJ1-5; maybe TRBD1 (6 bases). Trimming left V 3 bases short and J 2 bases short, with 17 bases between. Germline V gene lookup returns CDR1 MDHEN and CDR2 SYDVKM. The CDR3 runs 17 residues. CDR3 coding DNA: TGTGCCAGCAGTTTTTCGGGGGCTGGGGAACGCAATCAGCCCCAGCATTTT. Translating gives CASSFSGAGERNQPQHF.

This clonotype was detected many times. The chain employs TRBV29-1 and TRBJ2-1, with a weak D call TRBD2 (5 bases). V lost 6 bases and J lost 1, with 16 bases in between. The CDR3 sequence is 15 residues long. CDR1 and CDR2 (germline): SQVTM, ANQGSEA. The CDR3 reads CSVPGGSASYNEQFF. The CDR3 region has the DNA TGCAGCGTCCCTGGCGGGTCCGCTTCCTACAATGAGCAGTTCTTC.

The rearrangement uses TRBV30 and TRBJ2-3; TRBD2 is a possible D gene (6 bases). Trimming removed 3 bases at V and 4 bases at J, with 17 bases between. Germline V gene sequence: CDR1 GTSNPN, CDR2 SVGIG (reference sequence). This CDR3 has 15 residues. CDR3 region: CAWRLSGSMADTQYF. The CDR3 DNA reads TGTGCCTGGAGACTATCCGGGAGTATGGCAGATACGCAGTATTTT.

This clonotype was observed many times. The CDR3 region has the DNA TGCGCCAGCAGCCAAGGGGTCTCCTCGGGAGGATACGAGCAGTACTTC. Residues: CASSQGVSSGGYEQYF. This chain links TRBV4-3 with TRBJ2-7; 7 nucleotides align to TRBD2. The trim removed 1 base at V and 4 bases at J, leaving 10 bases unmatched. The V gene's germline CDR1 is LGHNA and CDR2 YSLEER. This CDR3 spans 16 amino acids.

Many counts were recorded for this clonotype. V gene TRBV11-2 combines with J gene TRBJ1-2, with D uncertain. This CDR3 comprises 15 residues. Looked up from germline, CDR1 is SGHAT and CDR2 is FQNNGV. V was pared by 0 bases and J by 4 bases, with 12 bases between. Here the CDR3 reads CASSLDTGSPYGYTF. CDR3 bases: TGTGCCAGCAGCTTAGATACGGGGAGCCCCTATGGCTACACCTTC.

This clonotype is categorized as medium-sized. This chain uses TRBV5-1 with TRBJ1-1; 7 bases are a match to TRBD1. The CDR3 loop spans 13 amino acids. Germline V gives CDR1 SGHRS, CDR2 YFSETQ. The ends lost 0 bases at V and 8 bases at J; junction bases unmatched: 4. This CDR3 is CASSLEGQSEAFF. Here the CDR3 DNA reads TGCGCCAGCAGCTTGGAGGGACAGAGCGAAGCTTTCTTT.

This clonotype was detected many times. The chain recombines TRBV4-1 with TRBJ2-2; D not certain. This CDR3 contains 12 residues. CDR1 and CDR2 (germline): MGHRA, YSYEKL. Between the trimmed V and J ends, which lost 0 bases and 6 bases, there was a span of 2 bases. The CDR3 sequence is CASSQDAGELFF. In nucleotides, the CDR3 is TGCGCCAGCAGCCAAGATGCCGGGGAGCTGTTTTTT.

Ten or more counts support this clonotype. The chain employs TRBV20-1 and TRBJ2-7; tentatively, D is TRBD2 (6 bases). CDR3 length equals 14 residues. V was trimmed by 0 bases and J by 3 bases, leaving 12 bases between them. The V gene's germline CDR1 is DFQATT and CDR2 SNEGSKA (reference sequence). CDR3 protein: CSARDRDSVYEQYF. Here the CDR3 DNA reads TGCAGTGCTAGAGACCGGGACTCCGTCTACGAGCAGTACTTC.

This clonotype was detected ten times or more. The V gene is TRBV9, the J gene TRBJ2-7; TRBD1 agrees at 7 bases. V lost 4 bases to trimming and J lost 2 bases; unmatched junction nucleotides: 3. The CDR3 runs 13 residues. Germline CDR1 SGDLS, CDR2 YYNGEE. CDR3 loop: CASSPQGAYEQYF. In nucleotides, the CDR3 is TGTGCCAGCAGCCCGCAGGGGGCCTACGAGCAGTACTTC.

This clonotype was recorded at least ten times. This chain joins TRBV4-2 and TRBJ2-7; the match to TRBD2 covers 12 bases. Germline V lookup: CDR1 LGHNA, CDR2 YNFKEQ. The CDR3 consists of 17 residues. V was clipped by 3 bases and J by 2 bases; unmatched bases: 8. Here the CDR3 DNA reads TGTGCCAGCAGCCAGCGACTAGCGGGAGAAAGGGCCTACGAGCAGTACTTC. Amino acids: CASSQRLAGERAYEQYF.

This clonotype has ten or more counts. The chain joins TRBV6-2 or TRBV6-3 to TRBJ2-1, with TRBD1 matching 8 bases. The CDR3 runs 14 residues. The V segment lost 6 bases and the J segment 9 bases; nucleotides outside the gene matches: 10. The germline CDR1 and CDR2 sequences are MNHEY and SVGEGT. CDR3 nucleotide sequence: TGTGCCAGCAGATGGACAGGGCCCATCGGTGAGCAGTTCTTC. Residues: CASRWTGPIGEQFF.

The chain recombines TRBV6-2 or TRBV6-3 with TRBJ2-2; 7 nucleotides match TRBD2. The V gene end was trimmed by 4 bases and the J gene end by 4 bases; junction bases not matched to a gene: 9. The CDR3 has 16 amino acids. In germline, CDR1 is MNHEY, CDR2 SVGEGT. The CDR3 sequence: CASSSGLGGTTGELFF. As DNA, the CDR3 is TGTGCCAGCAGTTCCGGACTAGGAGGCACCACCGGGGAGCTGTTTTTT.

This clonotype counts as medium-sized. This chain links TRBV20-1 with TRBJ2-7, with 10 bases identical to TRBD2. V lost 0 bases and J lost 9; bases outside the gene matches: 8. Germline CDR1 reads DFQATT; CDR2 reads SNEGSKA (reference sequence). This CDR3 is 14 amino acids long. The CDR3 is CSARDPGLAWVQYF. DNA for the CDR3: TGCAGTGCTAGAGATCCGGGACTAGCGTGGGTGCAGTACTTC.

The chain employs TRBV10-1 and TRBJ2-3; 8 nucleotides align to TRBD2. The CDR3 contains 17 residues. The J segment lost 0 bases and the V segment lost 3 bases, leaving 8 bases of the junction unmatched. CDR1 is WNHNN and CDR2 is SYGVQD in the germline V gene (reference sequence). CDR3 protein: CASSDQHSGTSTDTQYF. The CDR3 bases are TGCGCCAGCAGTGACCAACATAGCGGGACTAGCACAGATACGCAGTATTTT.

There are many counts of this clonotype. The chain combines TRBV30 with TRBJ2-7; the D gene is possibly TRBD2 (6 bases). There are 14 residues in the CDR3. V lost 0 bases and J 6 bases, leaving 15 bases between the germline ends. Germline loops: CDR1 GTSNPN, CDR2 SVGIG (reference sequence). The CDR3, as DNA: TGTGCCTGGAGTGTAGGGCTAGCGATACGCGAGCAGTACTTC. This translates into CAWSVGLAIREQYF.

About this clonotype itself: A read error may explain this, as a much larger clone is one base away. This is likely a read error, given that the CDR3 carries no conserved phenylalanine or tryptophan at its end. CDR3 sequence (DNA): TGTGCCAGCAGCTTGAAGTTCGCCTACGAGCAGTACTAC. It specifies CASSLKFAYEQYY. The gene calls are TRBV7-2 and TRBJ2-7, with unresolved D. The V end lost 3 bases, the J end lost 2 bases, and 8 bases lay between the germline ends. Germline CDR1 SGHTA, CDR2 FQGNSA. This CDR3 is built from 13 residues.